The source of this T cell receptor (beta chain) is a study of regulatory T cells in long-lasting Graves disease. General observations from the study: Accuracy was possibly reduced by small sample size. Persistent cases of Graves' showed reduced TCR diversity relative to newly diagnosed patients.

This clonotype has a count of ten or more. Its matching antigen is unknown. Sequencing libraries for TCR beta were prepared with iRepertoire HTBI primers and Arm-PCR of CDR3 regions. TCRdb recomputed calls from the multiplex PCR reads with MiXCR, one row per CDR3 protein. The sample lists a few hundred thousand distinct CDR3 sequences, 21% occurring once. This sample's time point: persistent/refractory GD, antithyroid drugs over 5 years with positive TRAb. The TCR library was made from RNA extracted from PBMCs. An endocrinology department in Xi'an, China, supplied the patients. The sample here was peripheral blood mononuclear cells (PBMCs), taken when the disease was refractory, from a patient treated with antithyroid drugs. The TCR comes from a female donor with Graves disease.

CDR3 sequence: CASRYSGSGYEQYF. Written as DNA, the CDR3 is TGTGCCAGCAGATATAGCGGGAGTGGGTACGAGCAGTACTTC. The chain is built from TRBV12-3 or TRBV12-4 and TRBJ2-7; 9 bases align to TRBD2. This CDR3 contains 14 residues. J was trimmed by 4 bases and V by 6 bases; bases with no gene match: 7.